Below, one T cell receptor (beta chain) is given with its context. It has no known antigen specificity. Base qualities are not provided; no much larger clone lies one nucleotide away. TCR beta VDJ combination and CDR3 sequence profiling used genomic DNA as the template. TCR repertoire sequencing was run on an Illumina HiSeq 2000. As for how the authors treated the data: Repertoire assessment relied on Simpson's diversity index, CDR3 size and DJ length profiles, and TRBV/TRBJ rearrangement plots. Whichever DNA sequence was most abundant in the deep sequencing data was defined as the immunodominant clone. CDR3 amino acid sequences were checked for sharing between subjects and were compared against published repertoires and the VDJdb database. In TCRdb, the public reads were trimmed at Q25 with fastp and aligned with MiXCR, with productive beta chains retained. Each CDR3 protein gets just one entry, which takes the most common genes and DNA from the rows behind it. Clone size and V and J calls follow TCRdb, not the original study. The sample table lists some 200,000 distinct CDR3 sequences, 40% to 55% of them with a count of one. The ten largest make up about 8.8% of the sample.

The data derive from a study of CD8+CD57+ T cells in acquired aplastic anemia (dated by TCRdb to the late 2010s). Looking at the study overall: Extracted DNA from sorted CD4+ and CD8+ cells averaged 3.2 ug, ranging from roughly 0.2 to 30 ug. CD8+CD57+ expansion was defined as a frequency above the mean frequency observed in healthy subjects. What the study reported, not specific to this receptor: Between patients and healthy controls, no significant difference in CD8+ Simpson's diversity was found (P=0.060). Around 30 CD8+ CDR3 sequences were shared between patients and controls but appeared highly expressed in patients and within their immunodominant clones.

Expansion of CD8+CD57+ cells had been shown by flow cytometry in the patients chosen for sequencing. All patients had severe acquired aplastic anemia diagnosed by International Study of Aplastic Anemia and Agranulocytosis and Camitta criteria. No patient had received any therapy when blood was sampled. TCR repertoires of sorted CD4+ and CD8+ blood T cells from severe aplastic anemia patients and healthy subjects were deep-sequenced in the study. Patients were enrolled in the USA under clinicaltrials.gov protocols 00001620, 01623167, 00001397, 00071045, 00081523 and 00961064. Ficoll-Paque density gradient centrifugation was used to isolate peripheral blood mononuclear cells. CD4+ and CD8+ T cells were sorted by FACS or magnetic beads before DNA extraction. According to the germline V gene, CDR1 reads KGHDR and CDR2 reads SFDVKD. V is clipped by 8 bases and J by 0 bases, and the sequence between their germline boundaries is 9 bases long. Inclusive of the bounding cysteine and phenylalanine, the CDR3 is 14 residues long. The only DNA kept is the CDR3, 42 bases in frame from the first base.

Sequencing used sorted CD4+, CD8+, or CD8+CD57+ T cells (not recorded which) from PBMCs. The TCR comes from a human donor with aplastic anemia. In this chain, TRBV24-1 is recombined with TRBJ2-2; the D segment could be TRBD1, given 5 matching bases. The CDR3 sequence is CATMDISNTGELFF. The bases read TGTGCCACCATGGACATCTCGAACACCGGGGAGCTGTTTTTT.